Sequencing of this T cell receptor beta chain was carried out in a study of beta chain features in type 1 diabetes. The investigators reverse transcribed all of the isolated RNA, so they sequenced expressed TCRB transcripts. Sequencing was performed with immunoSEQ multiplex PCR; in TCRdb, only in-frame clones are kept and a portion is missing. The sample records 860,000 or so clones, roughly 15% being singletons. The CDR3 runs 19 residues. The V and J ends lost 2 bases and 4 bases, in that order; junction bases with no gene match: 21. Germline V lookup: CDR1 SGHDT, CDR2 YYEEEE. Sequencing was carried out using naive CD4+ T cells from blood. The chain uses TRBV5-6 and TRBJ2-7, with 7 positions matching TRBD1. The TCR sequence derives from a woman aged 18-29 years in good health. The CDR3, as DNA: TGTGCCAGCAGCTTAGAGGCAAGGACAGGAAGGGGACAACGTTACGAGCAGTACTTC. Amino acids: CASSLEARTGRGQRYEQYF.